This T cell receptor beta chain stems from a study of PD-1 blockade in classical Hodgkin lymphoma. Study-wide points: TCR diversity in CD4+, not CD8+, cells rose significantly by C4D1. Before treatment, TCR diversity in newly diagnosed patients was reportedly lower than in healthy donors. Whoever responded completely had baseline diversity much like that seen in newly diagnosed patients. The drivers behind the repertoire differences, possibly disease activity or prior therapy, remain undefined.

TCRdb keeps only in-frame clones here, not all; method: immunoSEQ multiplex PCR. The data show under 15,000 clones, with 75% to 95% seen just once and under 12% held by the top ten. This clone was observed a handful of times. Antigen: not known. The ends were cut back, 8 bases at V and 0 bases at J, with 13 bases in the middle. Germline V lookup: CDR1 MNHEY, CDR2 SVGAGI. The CDR3 length is 14 residues. In every patient, relapse followed autologous stem cell transplantation, while exposure to brentuximab vedotin differed. The sequenced sample was peripheral blood mononuclear cells (PBMCs), obtained at baseline. This rearrangement joins TRBV6-5 to TRBJ1-1; D is perhaps TRBD1 (6 bases). The sequence came from a human donor with classical Hodgkin lymphoma. Here the CDR3 reads CASRDTGLNTEAFF. The CDR3 DNA is TGTGCCAGCCGGGACACAGGGCTGAACACTGAAGCTTTCTTT.